One T cell receptor (beta chain) is described in this entry. These data belong to a study of shared clonotypes between healthy human individuals. Germline CDR1 SGHVS, CDR2 FQNEAQ. Trimming stripped 3 bases from V and 7 bases from J, with 7 bases between. The CDR3 totals 12 residues. Clones were sequenced by immunoSEQ multiplex PCR, and TCRdb holds only the in-frame ones, with some missing. The sample yields under 1,100,000 clones, around 78% seen once. This sequence was found in a man between 18 and 29 years old in good health. Some clones in this sample may be carry-over from other donors' samples. The chain has TRBV7-8 and TRBJ1-3; D not resolved. Sequenced sample: memory CD4+ T cells from PBMCs. Subset described: CD45RA-negative fraction. As DNA, the CDR3 is TGTGCCAGCAGCTTCATCCAGAACACCATATATTTT. Encoded protein: CASSFIQNTIYF.